This T cell receptor (beta chain) was captured by sequencing in a study of blood T cell repertoires in COVID-19. Background on the study: Spain, Italy and the United States supplied samples that represented acute and convalescent COVID-19. Sources were T cells, B-cell-depleted T cells, or PBMCs; the material itself was cDNA or gDNA.

This clone was recorded once. This CDR3 spans 15 amino acids. Germline loops: CDR1 SGHRS, CDR2 YFSETQ. The J segment lost 7 bases and the V segment lost 3 bases, leaving 8 bases of the junction unmatched. Original analysis: Cell counts per sample came from amplifying reference gene primers. Only in-frame clones appear in the TCRdb table, and some are missing; sequencing was by immunoSEQ multiplex PCR. V and J calls and clone size are as listed in that table; D and trimming were resolved from the DNA. The data contain some 150,000 clones, 80% of them seen just once; the ten biggest clones take up 10% to 15%.

The source is a man between 60 and 75 years old with active or convalescent COVID-19. V is TRBV5-1 and J is TRBJ1-5, with 9 bases aligning to TRBD1. Sequencing used peripheral blood. Here the CDR3 reads CASSSTGGAGQPQHF. The CDR3 nucleotides read TGCGCCAGCAGCTCCACAGGGGGCGCAGGGCAGCCCCAGCATTTT.